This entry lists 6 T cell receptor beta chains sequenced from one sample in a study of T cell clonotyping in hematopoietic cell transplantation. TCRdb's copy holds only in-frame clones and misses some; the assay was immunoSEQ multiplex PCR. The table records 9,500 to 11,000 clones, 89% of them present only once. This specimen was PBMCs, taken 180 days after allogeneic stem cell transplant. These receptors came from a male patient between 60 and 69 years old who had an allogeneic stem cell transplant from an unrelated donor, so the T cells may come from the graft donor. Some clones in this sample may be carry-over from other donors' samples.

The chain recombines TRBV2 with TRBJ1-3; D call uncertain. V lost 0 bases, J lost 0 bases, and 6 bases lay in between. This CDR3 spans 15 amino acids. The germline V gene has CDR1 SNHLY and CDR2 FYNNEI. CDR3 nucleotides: TGTGCCAGCAGTGAAGCATGGGGCTCTGGAAACACCATATATTTT. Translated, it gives CASSEAWGSGNTIYF. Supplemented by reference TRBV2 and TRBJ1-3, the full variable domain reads EPEVTQTPSHQVTQMGQEVILRCVPISNHLYFYWYRQILGQKVEFLVSFYNNEISEKSEIFDDQFSVERPDGSNFTLKIRSTKLEDSAMYFCASSEAWGSGNTIYFGEGSWLTVV.

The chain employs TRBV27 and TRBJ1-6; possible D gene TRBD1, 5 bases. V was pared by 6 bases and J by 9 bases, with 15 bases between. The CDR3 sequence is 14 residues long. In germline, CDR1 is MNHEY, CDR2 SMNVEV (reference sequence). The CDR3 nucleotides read TGTGCCAGCAGCCGGGGGGGGGAGAGTTCACCCCTCCACTTT. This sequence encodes CASSRGGESSPLHF.

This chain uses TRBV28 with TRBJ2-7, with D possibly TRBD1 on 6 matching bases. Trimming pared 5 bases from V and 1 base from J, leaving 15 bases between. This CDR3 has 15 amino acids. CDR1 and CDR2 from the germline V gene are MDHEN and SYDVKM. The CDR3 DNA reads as TGTGCCAGCAGTGCGGACAGTTCCCGTTCCTACGAGCAGTACTTC. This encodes CASSADSSRSYEQYF. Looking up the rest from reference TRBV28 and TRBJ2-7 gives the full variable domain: DVKVTQSSRYLVKRTGEKVFLECVQDMDHENMFWYRQDPGLGLRLIYFSYDVKMKEKGDIPEGYSVSREKKERFSLILESASTNQTSMYLCASSADSSRSYEQYFGPGTRLTVT.

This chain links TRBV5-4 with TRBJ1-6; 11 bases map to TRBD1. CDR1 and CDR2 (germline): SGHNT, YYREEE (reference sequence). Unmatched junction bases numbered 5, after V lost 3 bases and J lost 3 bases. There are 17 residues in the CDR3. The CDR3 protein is CASSSGTGGSYNSPLHF. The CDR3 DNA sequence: TGTGCCAGCAGCTCGGGGACAGGGGGTAGCTATAATTCACCCCTCCACTTT.

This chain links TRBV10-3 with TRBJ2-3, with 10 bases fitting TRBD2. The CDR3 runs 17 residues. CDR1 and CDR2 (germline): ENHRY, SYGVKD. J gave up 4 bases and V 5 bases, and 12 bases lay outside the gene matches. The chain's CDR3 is CAISSGGASRGPDTQYF. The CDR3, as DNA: TGTGCCATCAGTAGCGGGGGGGCGTCCCGGGGCCCAGATACGCAGTATTTT.

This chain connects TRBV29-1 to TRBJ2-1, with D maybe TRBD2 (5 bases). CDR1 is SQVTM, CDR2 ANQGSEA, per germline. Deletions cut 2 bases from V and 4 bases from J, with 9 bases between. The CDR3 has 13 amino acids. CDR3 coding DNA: TGCAGCGTTGAATCGGGGAAGTACAATGAGCAGTTCTTC. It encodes CSVESGKYNEQFF.